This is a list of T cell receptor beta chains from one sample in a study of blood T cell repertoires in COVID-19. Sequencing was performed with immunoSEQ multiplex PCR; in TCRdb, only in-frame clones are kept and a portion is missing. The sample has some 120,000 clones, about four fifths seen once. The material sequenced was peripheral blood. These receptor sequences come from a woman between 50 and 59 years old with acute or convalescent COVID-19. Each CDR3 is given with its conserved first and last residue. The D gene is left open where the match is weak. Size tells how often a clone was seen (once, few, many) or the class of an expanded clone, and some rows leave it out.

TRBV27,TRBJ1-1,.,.,CASSETDYTEAFF,TGTGCCAGCAGTGAGACAGATTACACTGAAGCTTTCTTT
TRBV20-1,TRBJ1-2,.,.,CSANNVLGYTF,TGCAGTGCCAACAATGTGTTGGGCTACACCTTC
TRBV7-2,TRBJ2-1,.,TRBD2,CASSSPRTSGGSVNNEQFF,TGTGCCAGCAGCTCCCCGAGGACTAGCGGGGGGTCGGTAAACAATGAGCAGTTCTTC
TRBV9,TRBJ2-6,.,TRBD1,CASSVGTASGANVLTF,TGTGCCAGCAGCGTGGGGACAGCCTCTGGGGCCAACGTCCTGACTTTC
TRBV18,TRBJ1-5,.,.,CASSRQGGHQPQHF,TGTGCCAGCTCAAGACAAGGGGGACACCAGCCCCAGCATTTT
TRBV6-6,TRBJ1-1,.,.,CASRPARGEAFF,TGTGCCAGCCGGCCCGCCCGGGGTGAAGCTTTCTTT
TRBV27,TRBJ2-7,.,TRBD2,CASSISGGAFYEQYF,TGTGCCAGCAGCATTAGCGGGGGGGCGTTCTACGAGCAGTACTTC
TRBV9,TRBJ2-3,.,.,CASSLRQDTQYF,TGTGCCAGCAGCCTCCGACAGGACACGCAGTATTTT
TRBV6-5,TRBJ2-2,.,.,CASSYSLATGELFF,TGTGCCAGCAGTTACTCGTTAGCCACCGGGGAGCTGTTTTTT
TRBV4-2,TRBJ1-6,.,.,CASSQDLAGASPLHF,TGTGCCAGCAGCCAAGATTTGGCAGGGGCTTCACCCCTCCACTTT
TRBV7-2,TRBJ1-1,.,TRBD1,CASSLQGGPTEAFF,TGTGCCAGCAGCCTACAGGGGGGGCCCACTGAAGCTTTCTTT
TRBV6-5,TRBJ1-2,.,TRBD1,CASSREQGARYGYTF,TGTGCCAGCAGCCGTGAACAGGGGGCGCGGTATGGCTACACCTTC
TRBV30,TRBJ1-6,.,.,CAWNAEVSYNSPLHF,TGTGCCTGGAATGCTGAGGTCTCCTATAATTCACCCCTCCACTTT
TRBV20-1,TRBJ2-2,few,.,CSASRSAQNTGELFF,TGCAGTGCTAGTCGTAGCGCACAGAACACCGGGGAGCTGTTTTTT
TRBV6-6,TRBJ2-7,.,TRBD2,CASSPPLSGVLSYEQYF,TGTGCCAGCAGTCCACCCCTTAGCGGGGTGCTCTCCTACGAGCAGTACTTC
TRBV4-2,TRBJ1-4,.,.,CASSQIDRATNEKLFF,TGTGCCAGCAGCCAGATTGACAGAGCAACTAATGAAAAACTGTTTTTT
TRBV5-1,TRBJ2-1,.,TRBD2,CASSYTQAGGSYNEQFF,TGCGCCAGCAGTTACACTCAAGCGGGGGGCTCCTACAATGAGCAGTTCTTC
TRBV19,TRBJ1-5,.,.,CASGRKPQHF,TGTGCCAGTGGGAGGAAGCCCCAGCATTTT
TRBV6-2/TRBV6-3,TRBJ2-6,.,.,CASSAQITLSGANVLTF,TGTGCCAGCAGTGCACAGATTACACTCTCTGGGGCCAACGTCCTGACTTTC
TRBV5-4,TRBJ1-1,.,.,CASSLDRGAQAEAFF,TGTGCCAGCAGCTTGGATCGGGGGGCGCAGGCTGAAGCTTTCTTT
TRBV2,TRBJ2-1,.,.,CASSVGGVRDEQFF,TGTGCCAGCAGTGTTGGCGGGGTCAGGGATGAGCAGTTCTTC
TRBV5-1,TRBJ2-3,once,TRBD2,CASSLERGGPRGTDTQYF,TGCGCCAGCAGCTTGGAGCGGGGGGGGCCGAGAGGCACAGATACGCAGTATTTT
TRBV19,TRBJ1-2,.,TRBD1,CASSRGVDGYTF,TGTGCCAGTAGCAGGGGGGTTGATGGCTACACCTTC
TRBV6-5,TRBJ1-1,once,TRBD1,CASNPGGRVTEAFF,TGTGCCAGCAACCCAGGGGGCCGAGTGACTGAAGCTTTCTTT
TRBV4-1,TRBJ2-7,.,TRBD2,CASSQVSGGAYEQYF,TGCGCCAGCAGCCAAGTCAGCGGGGGGGCCTACGAGCAGTACTTC
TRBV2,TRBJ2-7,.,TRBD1,CASSAWGQGRREQYF,TGTGCCAGCAGTGCATGGGGACAGGGGCGGAGGGAGCAGTACTTC
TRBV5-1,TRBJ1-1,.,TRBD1,CASSWLTGQGASEAFF,TGCGCCAGCAGCTGGCTCACCGGACAGGGGGCTTCTGAAGCTTTCTTT
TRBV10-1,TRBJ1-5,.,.,CASSEGHQPQHF,TGCGCCAGCAGTGAGGGGCATCAGCCCCAGCATTTT
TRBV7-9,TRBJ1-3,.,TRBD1,CASSSEAEGAAGNTIYF,TGTGCCAGCAGCTCCGAAGCGGAGGGGGCGGCTGGAAACACCATATATTTT
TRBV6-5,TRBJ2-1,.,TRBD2,CASGALAGGVNEQFF,TGTGCCAGCGGGGCCCTAGCGGGGGGCGTCAATGAGCAGTTCTTC
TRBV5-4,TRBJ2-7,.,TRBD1,CATSGTGLYEQYF,TGTGCCACCTCAGGGACAGGGCTTTACGAGCAGTACTTC
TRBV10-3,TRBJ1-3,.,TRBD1,CAISELGGTGNTIYF,TGTGCCATCAGTGAGTTAGGGGGCACTGGAAACACCATATATTTT
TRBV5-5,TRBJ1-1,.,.,CASSSHPTENTEAFF,TGTGCCAGCAGCTCGCACCCGACAGAGAACACTGAAGCTTTCTTT
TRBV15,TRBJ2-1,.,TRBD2,CATSRPGLAGGEQFF,TGTGCCACCAGCAGGCCGGGACTAGCGGGGGGGGAGCAGTTCTTC
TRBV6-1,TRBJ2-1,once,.,CASSEVKGREQFF,TGTGCCAGCAGTGAAGTGAAGGGGCGTGAGCAGTTCTTC
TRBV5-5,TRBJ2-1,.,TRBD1,CASSLAQQGADSSEQFF,TGTGCCAGCAGCTTGGCCCAACAGGGGGCTGATAGCAGTGAGCAGTTCTTC
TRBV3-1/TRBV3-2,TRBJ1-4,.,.,CASSQGGGYNEKLFF,TGTGCCAGCAGCCAAGGGGGCGGTTATAATGAAAAACTGTTTTTT
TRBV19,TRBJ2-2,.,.,CASSPPGGRWTGELFF,TGTGCCAGTAGTCCCCCCGGGGGGCGATGGACCGGGGAGCTGTTTTTT
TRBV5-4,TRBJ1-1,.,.,CASSTVTGNTEAFF,TGTGCCAGCAGCACAGTAACTGGGAACACTGAAGCTTTCTTT
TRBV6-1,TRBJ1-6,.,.,CASSEPRGGRSPLHF,TGTGCCAGCAGTGAACCCCGGGGGGGCAGGTCACCCCTCCACTTT
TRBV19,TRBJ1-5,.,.,CASSRGSYSNQPQHF,TGTGCCAGTAGTAGAGGATCCTATAGCAATCAGCCCCAGCATTTT
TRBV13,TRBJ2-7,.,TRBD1,CASSSGDRDYEQYF,TGTGCCAGCAGCTCTGGGGACAGGGACTACGAGCAGTACTTC
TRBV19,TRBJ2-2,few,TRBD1,CASSTQMGQGGGELFF,TGTGCCAGTAGTACCCAGATGGGACAGGGAGGTGGGGAGCTGTTTTTT
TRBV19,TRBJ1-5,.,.,CASSNRESNQPQHF,TGTGCCAGTAGTAACAGGGAAAGCAATCAGCCCCAGCATTTT
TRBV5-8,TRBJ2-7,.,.,CASSLQAGASYEQYF,TGTGCCAGCAGCTTGCAGGCTGGGGCCTCCTACGAGCAGTACTTC
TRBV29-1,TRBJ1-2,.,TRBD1,CSVAGQGIVGYTF,TGCAGCGTTGCGGGACAGGGGATCGTGGGCTACACCTTC
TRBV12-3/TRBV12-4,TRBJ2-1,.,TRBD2,CASGLAGGNEQFF,TGTGCCAGCGGACTAGCGGGGGGCAATGAGCAGTTCTTC
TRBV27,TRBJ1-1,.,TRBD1,CASSSWTGTEAFF,TGTGCCAGCAGTTCATGGACAGGCACTGAAGCTTTCTTT
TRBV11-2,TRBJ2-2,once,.,CASSLRSTQNTGELFF,TGTGCCAGCAGCTTACGGTCAACCCAGAACACCGGGGAGCTGTTTTTT
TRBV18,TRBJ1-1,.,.,CASSPDLGDTEAFF,TGTGCCAGCTCACCAGATTTAGGGGACACTGAAGCTTTCTTT
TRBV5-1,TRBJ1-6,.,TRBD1,CASSLGLTGAKFGNSPLHF,TGCGCCAGCAGCTTGGGCCTGACAGGGGCGAAATTCGGTAATTCACCCCTCCACTTT